The rows below give T cell receptor beta chains drawn from one sample of a study of blood T cell repertoires in COVID-19. Profiling relied on immunoSEQ multiplex PCR, and the TCRdb table lists in-frame clones only, not all of them. The sample records roughly 350,000 clones, 88% being singletons. Sequenced sample: peripheral blood. The receptors come from an older woman with COVID-19, enrolled during active disease. Each CDR3 is given without its conserved first and last residue. The order of the fields is CDR3 protein, J gene, clone size, V gene. Where a row states a size, it is once, few, many or the class of an expanded clone; other rows omit it.

ASGTSGVIGAGELF	TRBJ2-2	.	TRBV27
ASRGDSSYEQY	TRBJ2-7	.	TRBV5-4
ASGLATGAPYEQY	TRBJ2-7	.	TRBV12-5
ASNKGRFGTNEKLF	TRBJ1-4	.	TRBV19
ASSSGDRGYKGYT	TRBJ1-2	.	TRBV27
ASSPSYEQF	TRBJ2-1	once	TRBV6-2/TRBV6-3
ASSFSGTGGGTGYT	TRBJ1-2	.	TRBV27
ASSLGLAGRTTDTQY	TRBJ2-3	.	TRBV5-5
ASRIGTGAGNTIY	TRBJ1-3	.	TRBV19
ASSGQGPYEQY	TRBJ2-7	.	TRBV9
ASSPTTGNQPQH	TRBJ1-5	.	TRBV5-1
ASRTGGNQPQH	TRBJ1-5	.	TRBV2
ASSRDIPGNTIY	TRBJ1-3	.	TRBV3-1/TRBV3-2